This paragraph reports one TCR beta chain. The data stem from a study of blood T cell repertoires in COVID-19. Whole-study context: Acute and convalescent COVID-19 specimens originated in the United States, Italy and Spain. PBMCs, B-cell-depleted T cells, or T cells provided the cDNA or gDNA that made up the material.

Clones were sequenced by immunoSEQ multiplex PCR, and TCRdb holds only the in-frame ones, with some missing. The data hold about 170,000 clones, with about 86% observed a single time. CDR3 size: 15 residues. Germline V gives CDR1 MNHEY, CDR2 SMNVEV (reference sequence). After removal of 4 bases from V and 3 bases from J, the junction contained 8 bases not matched to a gene. This TCR was recovered from a woman aged 45-65 years in a cohort exposed to, infected with or recovered from COVID-19 (not recorded which). The rearrangement joins TRBV27 to TRBJ1-1; 7 bases are shared with TRBD1. Sequenced: PBMCs or T cells enriched from blood (not recorded which). The CDR3 DNA sequence: TGTGCCAGCAGTTCAACGACAGGGTTGCACACTGAAGCTTTCTTT. Residues: CASSSTTGLHTEAFF.